This T cell receptor (beta chain) derives from a study of T cell responses to AZD1222 COVID-19 vaccine. Study-level findings and limits: All repertoire sampling was performed exclusively after the peak T cell response. Unmutated variant regions reportedly attract nearly half of all spike-specific TCRs. Increases in Spike-specific TCR breadth and depth were seen after two AZD1222 doses. Most donors were white British, females outnumbered males, and clonal diversity was possibly underestimated.

As concerns this clone: The antigen remains undetermined.

TCRdb's table, derived via immunoSEQ multiplex PCR, lists solely in-frame clones and lacks some. The data hold around 170,000 clones, with about 90% observed a single time. CDR1 SGHTS and CDR2 YDEGEE come from the germline V gene. The CDR3 is made up of 14 amino acids. With V trimmed by 5 bases and J by 2 bases, 6 bases remained unmatched. The chain recombines TRBV5-8 with TRBJ2-7, with 8 bases lining up with TRBD2. The receptor was derived from an adult who received the AZD1222 COVID-19 vaccine. Here the sequenced sample was peripheral blood, taken 28 days after the second AZD1222 dose. The CDR3 region has the DNA TGTGCCAGCAGGACAAGGCGGGGGGCCTACGAGCAGTACTTC. Translating gives CASRTRRGAYEQYF.